A selection of T cell receptor beta chains follows, all from one sample in a study of response to subunit inactivated influenza vaccine. TCRdb independently ran MiXCR on the RT-PCR reads; one entry per CDR3 protein. The sample gives fewer than 600,000 distinct CDR3 sequences, 6.5% to 8% of which show up once; around 12% is in the top ten. Sequenced material: PBMCs from blood, taken approximately 25 months after vaccination. The receptors stem from a man between 50 and 69 years old who received an inactivated influenza vaccine. The CDR3 runs from the conserved cysteine through the conserved F or W. Each record gives: V gene, clone size, D gene, J gene, CDR3 DNA, CDR3 protein. A D gene is named only where the DNA matches it firmly. Some rows mark clone size as missing; the rest say once, few, many or name a class of expanded clone.

V gene: TRBV29-1
clone size: .
D gene: .
J gene: TRBJ2-1
CDR3 DNA: TGCAGCGTTCCCAGGGCACTCAGCTCCTACGATGAGCAGTTCTTC
CDR3 protein: CSVPRALSSYDEQFF

V gene: TRBV11-2
clone size: many
D gene: .
J gene: TRBJ2-2
CDR3 DNA: TGTGCCAGCAGCGAGGGGAAGTACACCGGGGAGCTGTTTTTT
CDR3 protein: CASSEGKYTGELFF

V gene: TRBV27
clone size: many
D gene: TRBD1
J gene: TRBJ2-1
CDR3 DNA: TGTGCCAGCAGTCTGTCGACCGGGACAGCCTCCTACAATGAGCAGTTCTTC
CDR3 protein: CASSLSTGTASYNEQFF

V gene: TRBV19
clone size: many
D gene: TRBD1
J gene: TRBJ1-2
CDR3 DNA: TGTGCCAGTATTCCAGGGGGCCTAGACACCTATGGCTACACCTTC
CDR3 protein: CASIPGGLDTYGYTF

V gene: TRBV6-1
clone size: many
D gene: .
J gene: TRBJ1-5
CDR3 DNA: TGTGCCAGCAAACCAAACCCAGGGGGCAATCAGCCCCAGCATTTT
CDR3 protein: CASKPNPGGNQPQHF

V gene: TRBV20-1
clone size: many
D gene: TRBD1
J gene: TRBJ1-1
CDR3 DNA: TGCAGTGCCACTAGGGAGCGGACAGGGGGCTCCGAAGCTTTCTTT
CDR3 protein: CSATRERTGGSEAFF

V gene: TRBV7-8
clone size: few
D gene: TRBD2
J gene: TRBJ2-3
CDR3 DNA: TGTGCCAGCAGAGAACTAGCGGGAGGAGACACAGATACGCAGTATTTT
CDR3 protein: CASRELAGGDTDTQYF

V gene: TRBV7-2
clone size: few
D gene: .
J gene: TRBJ2-7
CDR3 DNA: TGTGCCAGCACCAGACAGGTCCAAGGGTCCTACGAGCAGTACTTC
CDR3 protein: CASTRQVQGSYEQYF

V gene: TRBV7-8
clone size: few
D gene: .
J gene: TRBJ2-7
CDR3 DNA: TGTGCCAGCAGCCCCCGTGGGCGGACGGCAGCCTACGAGCAGTACTTC
CDR3 protein: CASSPRGRTAAYEQYF

V gene: TRBV6-1
clone size: .
D gene: .
J gene: TRBJ1-2
CDR3 DNA: TGTGCCAGCAGAATCCCACAGGACGACTATGGCTACACCTTC
CDR3 protein: CASRIPQDDYGYTF

V gene: TRBV6-2/TRBV6-3
clone size: .
D gene: .
J gene: TRBJ2-7
CDR3 DNA: TGTGCCAGCAGTTCCGGACTCCCTGTTGAGCAGTACTTC
CDR3 protein: CASSSGLPVEQYF

V gene: TRBV24-1
clone size: many
D gene: .
J gene: TRBJ2-3
CDR3 DNA: TGTGCCACCAGTGATCCCGACGGTTGGGGCCCAGATACGCAGTATTTT
CDR3 protein: CATSDPDGWGPDTQYF

V gene: TRBV11-2
clone size: few
D gene: TRBD2
J gene: TRBJ2-3
CDR3 DNA: TGTGCCAGCAGCCAGATGGCTAGCGGGGGGTATACTAGCACAGATACGCAGTATTTT
CDR3 protein: CASSQMASGGYTSTDTQYF

V gene: TRBV11-2
clone size: few
D gene: TRBD2
J gene: TRBJ2-1
CDR3 DNA: TGTGCCAGCAGCGTGGCTAGCGGACTTGAGCAGTTCTTC
CDR3 protein: CASSVASGLEQFF

V gene: TRBV7-3
clone size: .
D gene: .
J gene: TRBJ2-1
CDR3 DNA: TGTGCCAGCACCCCTGGAGGGTGGGTAGATGATGAGCAGTTCTTC
CDR3 protein: CASTPGGWVDDEQFF

V gene: TRBV7-2
clone size: few
D gene: .
J gene: TRBJ2-3
CDR3 DNA: TGTGCCAGCAGGCTATCCGGGAACACGCAGTATTTT
CDR3 protein: CASRLSGNTQYF

V gene: TRBV20-1
clone size: many
D gene: .
J gene: TRBJ2-3
CDR3 DNA: TGCAGTGCTAGAGATTTTCGGGAAGTCACAGATACGCAGTATTTT
CDR3 protein: CSARDFREVTDTQYF

V gene: TRBV9
clone size: many
D gene: .
J gene: TRBJ2-7
CDR3 DNA: TGTGCCAGCAGCGTAGGTGTAGGATACGAGCAGTACTTC
CDR3 protein: CASSVGVGYEQYF

V gene: TRBV27
clone size: .
D gene: .
J gene: TRBJ1-1
CDR3 DNA: TGTGCTAGCGGTGAAGGAATGAACACTGAAGCTTTCTTT
CDR3 protein: CASGEGMNTEAFF